The present entry profiles one T cell receptor (beta chain) with its context. This entry is derived from a study of shared clonotypes between healthy human individuals. The repertoire was sequenced with immunoSEQ multiplex PCR; TCRdb's copy has only in-frame clones and lacks some. The sample lists hundreds of thousands of clones; about three quarters were seen once. Germline values: CDR1 SGHNT, CDR2 YENEEA. V shed 1 base and J shed 3 bases, with 16 bases lying between them. The CDR3 consists of 16 residues. The authors divided CD4+ cells into CD45RA+ naive and CD45RA-negative memory subsets. The genes are TRBV11-3 and TRBJ2-7, with D perhaps assigned TRBD1 or TRBD2 (6 bases each). The sequenced sample consisted of memory CD4+ T cells sorted from blood. The subset here: CD45RA-negative fraction. This receptor was identified in a woman in her 30s in good health. The chain's CDR3 is CASSLVEGDSIYEQYF. For the CDR3, the DNA is TGTGCCAGCAGCTTAGTGGAGGGGGACTCCATCTACGAGCAGTACTTC.